The TCR beta chain described here comes from a study of cytomegalovirus exposure and HLA in healthy donors. Primers for the PCR totalled 60 Vbeta and 13 Jbeta. Profiling relied on immunoSEQ multiplex PCR, and the TCRdb table lists in-frame clones only, not all of them. Of approximately 100,000 clones in the sample, roughly 70% were seen once. This CDR3 is built from 16 residues. Germline trimming cut 4 bases from V and 2 bases from J; bases unmatched to any gene: 9. Germline values: CDR1 SGHDT, CDR2 YYEEEE. The material sequenced was PBMCs. The receptor's source is a male donor in good health and CMV-seropositive. V usage is TRBV5-6 and J usage is TRBJ2-1, with 7 nucleotides matching TRBD1. CDR3: CASSTMTGSPYNEQFF. CDR3 sequence (DNA): TGTGCCAGCAGCACGATGACAGGGAGCCCCTACAATGAGCAGTTCTTC.